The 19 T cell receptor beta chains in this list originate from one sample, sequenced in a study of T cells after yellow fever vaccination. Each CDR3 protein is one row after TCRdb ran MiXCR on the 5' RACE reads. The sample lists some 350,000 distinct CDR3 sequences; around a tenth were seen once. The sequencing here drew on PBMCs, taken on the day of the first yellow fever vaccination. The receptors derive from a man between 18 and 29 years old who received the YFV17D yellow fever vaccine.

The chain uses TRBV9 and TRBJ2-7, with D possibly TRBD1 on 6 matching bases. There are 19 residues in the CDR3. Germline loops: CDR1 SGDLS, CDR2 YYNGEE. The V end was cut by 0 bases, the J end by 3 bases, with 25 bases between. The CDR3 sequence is CASSVDLKGEAGQDYEQYV. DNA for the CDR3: TGTGCCAGCAGCGTAGACCTCAAGGGGGAAGCCGGACAAGACTACGAGCAGTACGTC.

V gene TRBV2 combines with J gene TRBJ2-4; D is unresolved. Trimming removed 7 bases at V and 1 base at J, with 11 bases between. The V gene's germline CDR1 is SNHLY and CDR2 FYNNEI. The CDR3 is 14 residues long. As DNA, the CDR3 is TGTGCCAGCAATCAAGGTGGTGCCAAAAACATTCAGTACTTC. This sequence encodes CASNQGGAKNIQYF.

CDR3 amino acids: CASSAPEGLETQYF. As DNA, the CDR3 is TGTGCCAGCAGCGCACCGGAGGGGTTAGAGACCCAGTACTTC. The rearrangement joins TRBV7-9 to TRBJ2-5; TRBD2 is a possible D gene (6 bases). Germline loops: CDR1 SEHNR, CDR2 FQNEAQ (reference sequence). The germline V and J ends were trimmed by 5 bases and 4 bases, with 14 bases remaining between them. The CDR3 loop spans 14 amino acids.

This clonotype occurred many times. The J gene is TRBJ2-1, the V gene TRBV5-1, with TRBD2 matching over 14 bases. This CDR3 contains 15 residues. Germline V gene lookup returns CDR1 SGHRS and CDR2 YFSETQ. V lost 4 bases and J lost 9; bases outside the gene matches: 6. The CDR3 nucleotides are TGCGCCAGCAGCGACGGGACTAGCGGGGGACCTGAGCAGTTCTTC. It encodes CASSDGTSGGPEQFF.

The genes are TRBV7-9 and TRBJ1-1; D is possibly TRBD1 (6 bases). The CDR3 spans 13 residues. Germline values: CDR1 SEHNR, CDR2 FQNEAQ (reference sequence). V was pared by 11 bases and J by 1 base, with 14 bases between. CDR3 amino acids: CAGTQQGNTEAFF. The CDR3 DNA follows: TGTGCCGGGACACAACAGGGGAACACTGAAGCTTTCTTT.

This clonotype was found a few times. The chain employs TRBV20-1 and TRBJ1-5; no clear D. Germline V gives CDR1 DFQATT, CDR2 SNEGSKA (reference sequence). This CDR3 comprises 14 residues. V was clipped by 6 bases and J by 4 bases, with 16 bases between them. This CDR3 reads CSATPDLTNQPQHF. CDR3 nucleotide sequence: TGCAGTGCCACCCCCGATCTCACAAATCAGCCCCAGCATTTT.

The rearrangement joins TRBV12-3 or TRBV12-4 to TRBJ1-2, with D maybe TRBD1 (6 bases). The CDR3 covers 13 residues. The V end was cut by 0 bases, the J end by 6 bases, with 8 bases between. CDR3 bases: TGTGCCAGCAGTTTAGCACACAGGGATGGCTACACCTTC. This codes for CASSLAHRDGYTF.

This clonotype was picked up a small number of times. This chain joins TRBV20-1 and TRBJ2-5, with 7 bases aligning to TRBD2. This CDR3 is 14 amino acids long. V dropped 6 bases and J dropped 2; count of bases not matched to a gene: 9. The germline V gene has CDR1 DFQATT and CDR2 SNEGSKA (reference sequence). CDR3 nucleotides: TGCAGTGCCCCGCCAGCGGGGCTGCAAGAGACCCAGTACTTC. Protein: CSAPPAGLQETQYF.

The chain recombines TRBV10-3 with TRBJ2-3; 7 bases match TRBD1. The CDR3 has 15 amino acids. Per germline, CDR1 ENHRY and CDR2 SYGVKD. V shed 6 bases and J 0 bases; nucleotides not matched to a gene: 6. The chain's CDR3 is CAIRDRVASTDTQYF. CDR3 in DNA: TGTGCCATCAGAGACAGGGTAGCTAGCACAGATACGCAGTATTTT.

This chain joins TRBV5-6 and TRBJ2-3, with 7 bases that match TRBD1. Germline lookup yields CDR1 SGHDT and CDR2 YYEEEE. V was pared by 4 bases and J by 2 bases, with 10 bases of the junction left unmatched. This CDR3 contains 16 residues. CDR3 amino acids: CASSQKTGALTDTQYF. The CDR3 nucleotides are TGTGCCAGCAGCCAAAAAACAGGGGCCCTCACAGATACGCAGTATTTT.

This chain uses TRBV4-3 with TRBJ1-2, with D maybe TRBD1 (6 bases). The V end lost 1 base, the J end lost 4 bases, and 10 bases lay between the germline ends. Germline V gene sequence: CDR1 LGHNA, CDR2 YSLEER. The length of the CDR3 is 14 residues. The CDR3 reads CASSQVQGLYGYTF. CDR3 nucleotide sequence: TGCGCCAGCAGCCAAGTTCAGGGGCTCTATGGCTACACCTTC.

The CDR3 is CASSLFTGEAFF. CDR3 nucleotides: TGTGCCAGCAGCTTGTTCACTGGAGAAGCTTTCTTT. The V gene is TRBV5-5, the J gene TRBJ1-1; D gene uncertain. The CDR3 covers 12 residues. V was pared by 1 base and J by 8 bases, with 9 bases between. Germline-derived CDR1 and CDR2 are SGHKS and YYEKEE (reference sequence).

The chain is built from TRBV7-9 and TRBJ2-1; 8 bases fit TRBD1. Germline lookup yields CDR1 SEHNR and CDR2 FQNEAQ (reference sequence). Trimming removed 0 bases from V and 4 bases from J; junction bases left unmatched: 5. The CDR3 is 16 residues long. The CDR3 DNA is TGTGCCAGCAGCTTAGCGGGGACAGGAGGTTACAATGAGCAGTTCTTC. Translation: CASSLAGTGGYNEQFF.

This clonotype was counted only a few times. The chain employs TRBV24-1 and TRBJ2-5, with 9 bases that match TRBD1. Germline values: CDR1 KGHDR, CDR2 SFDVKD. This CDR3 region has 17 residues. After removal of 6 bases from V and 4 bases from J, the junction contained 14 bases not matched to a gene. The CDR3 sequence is CATSPGTGSLRRETQYF. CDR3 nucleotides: TGTGCCACCAGTCCCGGGACAGGGTCCCTGAGGAGAGAGACCCAGTACTTC.

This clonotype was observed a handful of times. The CDR3 DNA reads as TGTGCCAGCAGTTCAGTTAGCGGGGGTGAAGAGACCCAGTACTTC. Protein product: CASSSVSGGEETQYF. J is TRBJ2-5 and V is TRBV12-3 or TRBV12-4, with 9 nucleotides matching TRBD2. There are 15 residues in the CDR3. V shed 4 bases, J shed 3 bases, and the junction held 6 bases outside the gene matches.

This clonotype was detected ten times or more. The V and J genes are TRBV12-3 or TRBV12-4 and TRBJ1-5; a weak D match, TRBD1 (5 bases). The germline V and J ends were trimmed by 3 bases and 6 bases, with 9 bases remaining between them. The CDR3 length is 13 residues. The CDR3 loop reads CASSLRGTQPQHF. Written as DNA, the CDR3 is TGTGCCAGCAGTTTGAGGGGCACTCAGCCCCAGCATTTT.

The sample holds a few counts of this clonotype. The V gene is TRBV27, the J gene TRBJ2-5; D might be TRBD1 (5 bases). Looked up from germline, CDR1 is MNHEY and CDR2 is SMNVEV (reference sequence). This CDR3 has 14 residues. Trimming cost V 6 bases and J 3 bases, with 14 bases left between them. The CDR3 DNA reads TGTGCCAGCAGGTACTCAGGGTTCGAAGAGACCCAGTACTTC. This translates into CASRYSGFEETQYF.

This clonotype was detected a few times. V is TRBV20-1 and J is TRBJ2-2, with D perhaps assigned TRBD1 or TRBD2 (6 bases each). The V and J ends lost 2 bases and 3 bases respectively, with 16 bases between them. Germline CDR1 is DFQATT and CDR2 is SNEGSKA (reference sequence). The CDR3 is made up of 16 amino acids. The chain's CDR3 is CSARQPGRTDTGELFF. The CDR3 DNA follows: TGCAGTGCTAGACAACCTGGGAGGACAGACACCGGGGAGCTGTTTTTT.

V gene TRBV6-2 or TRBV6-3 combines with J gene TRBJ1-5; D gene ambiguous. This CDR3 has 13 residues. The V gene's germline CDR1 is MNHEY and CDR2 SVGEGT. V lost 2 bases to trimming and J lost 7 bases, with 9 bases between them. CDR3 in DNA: TGTGCCAGCAGTTACGTGAAATTCCAGCCCCAGCATTTT. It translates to CASSYVKFQPQHF.